This T cell receptor (beta chain) emerged from a study of cytomegalovirus exposure and HLA in healthy donors. The wider study: Counted in an early data release were some 81 million unique TCRs from HLA-typed donors. General study findings and limits: According to an earlier analysis, most TCR beta V segments yielded productive rearrangements about 87% or about 30% of the time.

Germline loops: CDR1 SGHRS, CDR2 YFSETQ. V gave up 0 bases and J gave up 0 bases; unmatched junction bases: 5. This CDR3 spans 16 amino acids. Amplification used 60 Vbeta primers and 13 Jbeta primers. Source study methods: In a later analysis, about 9.9 million of 65 million to 90 million unique beta chains occurred in at least two donors. Assay used: immunoSEQ multiplex PCR; TCRdb lists only in-frame clones, some missing. That table furnishes V, J and clone size, whereas the DNA furnished D and trimming. The table has around 150,000 clones, around 75% seen once; the top ten hold 3% to 3.5%. This clone was found once. Its antigen is not identified. Other DNA sequences in this sample translate to the same CDR3.

Sequencing was carried out using PBMCs. The sequence came from a male donor in good health and CMV-seronegative. The V and J genes are TRBV5-1 and TRBJ2-7; 8 bases match TRBD1. CDR3 coding DNA: TGCGCCAGCAGCTTGGGGGGGACAGGAGCCTCCTACGAGCAGTACTTC. Protein sequence: CASSLGGTGASYEQYF.